A single sample gave rise to the 2 T cell receptor beta chains below, sequenced in a study of blood T cell repertoires in COVID-19. Measured with immunoSEQ multiplex PCR; TCRdb has only the in-frame clones, and not every one. The sample contains fewer than 110,000 clones, 87% of which appear only once. The sequenced sample consisted of peripheral blood. The receptor source for this set is a human donor in a cohort sampled during active COVID-19.

The gene calls are TRBV7-2 and TRBJ2-7; no definite D call. V lost 0 bases, J lost 2 bases, and 2 bases lay in between. This CDR3 is 12 amino acids long. Germline V gives CDR1 SGHTA, CDR2 FQGNSA. The CDR3 is CASSLAAYEQYF. CDR3 in DNA: TGTGCCAGCAGCTTAGCCGCCTACGAGCAGTACTTC.

This clone was observed once. The J gene is TRBJ2-7, the V gene TRBV7-6; TRBD2 matches 7 bases. The CDR3 is 15 residues long. The germline V gene encodes CDR1 SGHVS and CDR2 FNYEAQ. The V gene end was trimmed by 5 bases and the J gene end by 3 bases; junction bases not matched to a gene: 10. CDR3 in DNA: TGTGCCAGCAGCCCTCAGAGCGGGGCCGACTACGAGCAGTACTTC. It codes for CASSPQSGADYEQYF.